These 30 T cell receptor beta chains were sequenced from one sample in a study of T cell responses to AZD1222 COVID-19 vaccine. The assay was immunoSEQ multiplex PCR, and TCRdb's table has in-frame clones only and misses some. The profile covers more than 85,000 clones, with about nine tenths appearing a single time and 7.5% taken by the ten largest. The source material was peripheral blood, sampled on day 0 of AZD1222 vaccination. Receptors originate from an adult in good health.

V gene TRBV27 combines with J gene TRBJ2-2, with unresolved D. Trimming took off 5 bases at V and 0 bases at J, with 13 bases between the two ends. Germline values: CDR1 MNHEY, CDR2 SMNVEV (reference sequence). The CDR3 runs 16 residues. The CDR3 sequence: CASSGHRSANTGELFF. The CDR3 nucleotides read TGTGCCAGCAGTGGCCACCGCTCCGCGAACACCGGGGAGCTGTTTTTT.

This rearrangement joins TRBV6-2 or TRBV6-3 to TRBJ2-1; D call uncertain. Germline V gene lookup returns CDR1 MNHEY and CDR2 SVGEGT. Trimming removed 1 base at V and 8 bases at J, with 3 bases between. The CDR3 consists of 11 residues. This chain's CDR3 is CASSYWDEQFF. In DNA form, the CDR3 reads TGTGCCAGCAGTTACTGGGATGAGCAGTTCTTC.

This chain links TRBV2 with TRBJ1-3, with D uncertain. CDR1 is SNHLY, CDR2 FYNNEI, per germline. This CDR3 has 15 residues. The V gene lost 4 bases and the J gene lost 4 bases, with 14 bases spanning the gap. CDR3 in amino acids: CASSAARTWGNTIYF. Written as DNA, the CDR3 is TGTGCCAGCAGTGCGGCGAGGACTTGGGGAAACACCATATATTTT.

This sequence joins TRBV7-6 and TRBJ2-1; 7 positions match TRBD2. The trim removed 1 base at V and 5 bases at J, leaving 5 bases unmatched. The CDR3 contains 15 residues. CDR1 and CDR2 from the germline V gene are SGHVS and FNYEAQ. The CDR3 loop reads CASSLVGAGDNEQFF. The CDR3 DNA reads TGTGCCAGCAGCTTAGTAGGGGCGGGAGACAATGAGCAGTTCTTC.

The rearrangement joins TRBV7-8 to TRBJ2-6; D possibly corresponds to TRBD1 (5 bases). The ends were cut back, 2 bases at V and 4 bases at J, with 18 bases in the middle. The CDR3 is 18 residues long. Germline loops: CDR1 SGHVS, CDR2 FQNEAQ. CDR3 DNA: TGTGCCAGCAGCTTAATGCAGGGCGAGTTCGTCGGGGCCAACGTCCTGACTTTC. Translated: CASSLMQGEFVGANVLTF.

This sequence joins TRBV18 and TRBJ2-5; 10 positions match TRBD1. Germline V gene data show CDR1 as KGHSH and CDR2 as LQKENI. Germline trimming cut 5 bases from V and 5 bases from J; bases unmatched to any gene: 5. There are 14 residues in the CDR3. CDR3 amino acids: CASSLTGGGETQYF. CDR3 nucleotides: TGTGCCAGCTCATTGACAGGGGGCGGTGAGACCCAGTACTTC.

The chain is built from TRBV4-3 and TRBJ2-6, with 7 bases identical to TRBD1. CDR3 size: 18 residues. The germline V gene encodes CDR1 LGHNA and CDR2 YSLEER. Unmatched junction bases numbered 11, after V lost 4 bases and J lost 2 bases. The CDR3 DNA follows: TGCGCCAGCAGCCCAGAGACAGGGTATGGGACTGGGGCCAACGTCCTGACTTTC. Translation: CASSPETGYGTGANVLTF.

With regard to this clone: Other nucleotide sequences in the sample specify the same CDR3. The CDR3, as DNA: TGTGCCAGCAGTGAGCAGGGGAACACTGAAGCTTTCTTT. Its protein product is CASSEQGNTEAFF. The rearrangement links TRBV2 to TRBJ1-1; tentative D call: TRBD1 (5 bases). This CDR3 region has 13 residues. V was shortened by 3 bases and J by 1 base, with 6 bases between the two germline ends. Germline V gives CDR1 SNHLY, CDR2 FYNNEI.

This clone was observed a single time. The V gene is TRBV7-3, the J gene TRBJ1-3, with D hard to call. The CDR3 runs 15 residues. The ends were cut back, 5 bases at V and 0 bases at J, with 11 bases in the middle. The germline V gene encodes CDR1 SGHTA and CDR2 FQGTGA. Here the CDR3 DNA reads TGTGCCAGCAGCGCGGACGTAGGCTCTGGAAACACCATATATTTT. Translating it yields CASSADVGSGNTIYF. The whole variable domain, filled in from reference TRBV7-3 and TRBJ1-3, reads GAGVSQTPSNKVTEKGKYVELRCDPISGHTALYWYRQSLGQGPEFLIYFQGTGAADDSGLPNDRFFAVRPEGSVSTLKIQRTERGDSAVYLCASSADVGSGNTIYFGEGSWLTVV.

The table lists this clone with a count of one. The CDR3, as DNA: TGTGCCAGCAGGAGAGACAGGGGGTTCACTGAAGCTTTCTTT. Translated: CASRRDRGFTEAFF. V usage is TRBV27 and J usage is TRBJ1-1; 9 bases align to TRBD1. The trim removed 6 bases at V and 4 bases at J, leaving 6 bases unmatched. The CDR3 is made up of 14 amino acids. CDR1 is MNHEY and CDR2 is SMNVEV in the germline V gene (reference sequence).

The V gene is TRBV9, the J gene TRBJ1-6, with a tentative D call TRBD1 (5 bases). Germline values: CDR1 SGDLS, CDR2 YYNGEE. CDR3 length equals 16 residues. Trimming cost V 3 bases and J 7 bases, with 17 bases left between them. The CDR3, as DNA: TGTGCCAGCAGCGAGTCCGGGGCAGGGAAGAATTCACCCCTCCACTTT. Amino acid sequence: CASSESGAGKNSPLHF. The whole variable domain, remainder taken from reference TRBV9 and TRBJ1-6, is DSGVTQTPKHLITATGQRVTLRCSPRSGDLSVYWYQQSLDQGLQFLIQYYNGEERAKGNILERFSAQQFPDLHSELNLSSLELGDSALYFCASSESGAGKNSPLHFGNGTRLTVT.

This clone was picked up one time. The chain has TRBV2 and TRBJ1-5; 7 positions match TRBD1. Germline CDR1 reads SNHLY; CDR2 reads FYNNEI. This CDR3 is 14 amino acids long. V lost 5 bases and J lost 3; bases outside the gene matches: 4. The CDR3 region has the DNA TGTGCCAGCAGTCAAGGGGGCTCCAATCAGCCCCAGCATTTT. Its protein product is CASSQGGSNQPQHF.

CDR3 nucleotide sequence: TGTGCCAGCAGCTTGAGCACAGAGGGATACAATGAGCAGTTCTTC. Translation gives CASSLSTEGYNEQFF. The genes are TRBV5-4 and TRBJ2-1; D is possibly TRBD2 (5 bases). This CDR3 comprises 15 residues. CDR1 and CDR2 from the germline V gene are SGHNT and YYREEE (reference sequence). V was pared by 1 base and J by 4 bases, with 12 bases between. Using reference TRBV5-4 and TRBJ2-1 for the parts outside the CDR3, the full variable domain is ETGVTQSPTHLIKTRGQQVTLRCSSQSGHNTVSWYQQALGQGPQFIFQYYREEENGRGNFPPRFSGLQFPNYSSELNVNALELDDSALYLCASSLSTEGYNEQFFGPGTRLTVL.

The CDR3 nucleotides read TGCGCCAGCAGCCTCGAGGATGAGCAGTTCTTC. Translation gives CASSLEDEQFF. The chain links TRBV4-1 to TRBJ2-1; no clear D gene. In germline, CDR1 is MGHRA, CDR2 YSYEKL. This CDR3 is built from 11 residues. V dropped 4 bases and J dropped 8 bases, with 6 bases sitting between them.

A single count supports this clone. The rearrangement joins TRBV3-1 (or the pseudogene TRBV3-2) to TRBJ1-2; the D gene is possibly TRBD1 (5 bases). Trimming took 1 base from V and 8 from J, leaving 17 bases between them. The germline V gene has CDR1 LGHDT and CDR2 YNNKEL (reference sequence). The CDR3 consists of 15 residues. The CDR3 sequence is CASSQVSWQGMGYTF. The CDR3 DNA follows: TGTGCCAGCAGCCAAGTTTCATGGCAGGGTATGGGCTACACCTTC.

For the CDR3, the DNA is TGTGCCAGCAGCGCGCTACTGACAGATACGCAGTATTTT. This codes for CASSALLTDTQYF. V gene TRBV9 combines with J gene TRBJ2-3; D is uncertain. The CDR3 length is 13 residues. Trimming removed 3 bases at V and 3 bases at J, with 8 bases between. Germline CDR1 and CDR2: SGDLS and YYNGEE.

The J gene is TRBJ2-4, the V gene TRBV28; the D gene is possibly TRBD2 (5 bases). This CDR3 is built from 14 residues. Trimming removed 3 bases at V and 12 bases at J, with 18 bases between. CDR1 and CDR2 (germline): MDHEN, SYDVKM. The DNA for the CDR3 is TGTGCCAGCAGTTTGGCCGGGGTTCGGGTGGGTCAGTACTTC. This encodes CASSLAGVRVGQYF.

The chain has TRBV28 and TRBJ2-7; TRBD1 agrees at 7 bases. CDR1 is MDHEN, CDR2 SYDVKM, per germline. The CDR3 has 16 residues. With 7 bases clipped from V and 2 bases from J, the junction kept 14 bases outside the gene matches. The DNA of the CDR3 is TGTGCCAGCACTAGCACAGACAGGGATTCACCCTACGAGCAGTACTTC. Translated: CASTSTDRDSPYEQYF.

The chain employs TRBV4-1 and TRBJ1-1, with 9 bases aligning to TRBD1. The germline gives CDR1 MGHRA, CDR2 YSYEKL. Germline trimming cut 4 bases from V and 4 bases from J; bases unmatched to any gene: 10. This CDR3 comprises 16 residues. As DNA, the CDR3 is TGCGCCAGCAGCCGAACAGGGGGCGCGGGTGGCACTGAAGCTTTCTTT. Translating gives CASSRTGGAGGTEAFF.

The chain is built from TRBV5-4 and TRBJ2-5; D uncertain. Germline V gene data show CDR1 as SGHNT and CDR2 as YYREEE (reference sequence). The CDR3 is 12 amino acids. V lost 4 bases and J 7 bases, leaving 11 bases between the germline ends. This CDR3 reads CASSQSSATQYF. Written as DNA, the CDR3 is TGTGCCAGCAGCCAGAGCTCGGCGACCCAGTACTTC.

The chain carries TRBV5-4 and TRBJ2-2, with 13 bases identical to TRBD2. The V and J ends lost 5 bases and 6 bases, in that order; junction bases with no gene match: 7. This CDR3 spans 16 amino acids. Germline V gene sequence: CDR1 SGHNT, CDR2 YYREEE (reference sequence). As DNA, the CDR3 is TGTGCCAGCAGGTCACTAGCGGGGGGGCCCTCCGGGGAGCTGTTTTTT. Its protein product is CASRSLAGGPSGELFF.

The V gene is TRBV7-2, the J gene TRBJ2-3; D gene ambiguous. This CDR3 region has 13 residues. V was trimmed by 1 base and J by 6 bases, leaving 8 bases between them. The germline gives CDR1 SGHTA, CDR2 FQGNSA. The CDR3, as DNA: TGTGCCAGCAGCTTAGGGTACTCGGATACGCAGTATTTT. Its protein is CASSLGYSDTQYF.

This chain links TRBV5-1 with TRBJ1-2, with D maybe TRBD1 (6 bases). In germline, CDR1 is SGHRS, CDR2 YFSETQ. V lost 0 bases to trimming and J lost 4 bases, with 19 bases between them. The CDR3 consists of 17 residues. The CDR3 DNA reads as TGCGCCAGCAGCTTGGTCGTGTCGGTCGGCAGGGGCTATGGCTACACCTTC. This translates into CASSLVVSVGRGYGYTF.

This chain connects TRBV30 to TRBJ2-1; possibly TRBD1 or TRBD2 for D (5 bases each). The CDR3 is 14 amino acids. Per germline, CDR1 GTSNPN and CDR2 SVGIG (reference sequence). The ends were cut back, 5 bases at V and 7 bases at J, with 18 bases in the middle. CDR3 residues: CAWEDYQKGNEQFF. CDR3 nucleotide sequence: TGTGCCTGGGAAGACTATCAAAAGGGGAATGAGCAGTTCTTC. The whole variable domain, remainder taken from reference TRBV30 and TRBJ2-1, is SQTIHQWPATLVQPVGSPLSLECTVEGTSNPNLYWYRQAAGRGLQLLFYSVGIGQISSEVPQNLSASRPQDRQFILSSKKLLLSDSGFYLCAWEDYQKGNEQFFGPGTRLTVL.

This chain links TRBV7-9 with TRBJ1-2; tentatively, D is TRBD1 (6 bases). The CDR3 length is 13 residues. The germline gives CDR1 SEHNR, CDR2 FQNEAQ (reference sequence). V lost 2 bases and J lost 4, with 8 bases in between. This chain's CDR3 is CASSLWDIYGYTF. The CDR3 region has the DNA TGTGCCAGCAGCTTATGGGACATCTATGGCTACACCTTC.

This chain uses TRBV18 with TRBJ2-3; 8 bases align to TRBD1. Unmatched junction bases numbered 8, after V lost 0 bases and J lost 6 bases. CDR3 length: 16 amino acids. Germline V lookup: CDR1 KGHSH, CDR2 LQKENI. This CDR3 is CASSPPGGQVTDTQYF. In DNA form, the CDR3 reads TGTGCCAGCTCACCACCAGGGGGACAGGTGACGGATACGCAGTATTTT.

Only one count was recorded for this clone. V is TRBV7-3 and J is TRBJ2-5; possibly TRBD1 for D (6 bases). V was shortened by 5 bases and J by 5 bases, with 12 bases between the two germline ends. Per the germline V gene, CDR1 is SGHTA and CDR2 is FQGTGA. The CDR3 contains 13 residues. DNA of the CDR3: TGTGCCAGCAGCCAGGGGCCGCAGGAGACCCAGTACTTC. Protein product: CASSQGPQETQYF.

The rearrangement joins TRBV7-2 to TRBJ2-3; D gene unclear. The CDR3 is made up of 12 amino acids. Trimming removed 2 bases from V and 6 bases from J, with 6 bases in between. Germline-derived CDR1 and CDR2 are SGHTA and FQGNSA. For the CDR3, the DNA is TGTGCCAGCAGCTTATATAGTGATACGCAGTATTTT. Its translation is CASSLYSDTQYF.

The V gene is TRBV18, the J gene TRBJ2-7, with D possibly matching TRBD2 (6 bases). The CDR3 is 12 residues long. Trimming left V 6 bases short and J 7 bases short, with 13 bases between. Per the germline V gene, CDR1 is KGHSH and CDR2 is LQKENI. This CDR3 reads CASSPGLREQYF. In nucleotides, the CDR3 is TGTGCCAGCTCCCCGGGACTGAGGGAGCAGTACTTC.

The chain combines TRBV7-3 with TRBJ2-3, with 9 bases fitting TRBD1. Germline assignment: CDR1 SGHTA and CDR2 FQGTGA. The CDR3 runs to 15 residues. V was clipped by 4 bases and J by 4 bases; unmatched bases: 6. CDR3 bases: TGTGCCAGCAGCTCACAGGGGGCGTCTTCAGATACGCAGTATTTT. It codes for CASSSQGASSDTQYF.